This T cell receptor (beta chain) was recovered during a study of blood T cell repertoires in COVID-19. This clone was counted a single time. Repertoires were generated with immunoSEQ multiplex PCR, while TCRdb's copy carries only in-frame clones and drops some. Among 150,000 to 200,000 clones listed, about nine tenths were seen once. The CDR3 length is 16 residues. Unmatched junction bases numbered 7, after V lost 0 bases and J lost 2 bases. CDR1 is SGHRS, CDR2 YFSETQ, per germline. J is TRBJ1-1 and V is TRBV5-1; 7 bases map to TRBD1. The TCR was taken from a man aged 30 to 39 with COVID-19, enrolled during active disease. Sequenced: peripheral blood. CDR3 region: CASSLAPGQPNTEAFF. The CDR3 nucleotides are TGCGCCAGCAGCTTGGCACCGGGACAGCCAAACACTGAAGCTTTCTTT.